This TCR beta chain was recorded in a study of Graves' ophthalmopathy and Graves' hyperthyroidism. Study-level results: With a specificity of around 77% and a sensitivity of about 71%, the model predicted ophthalmopathy progression.

Looked up from germline, CDR1 is SGHTA and CDR2 is FQGTGA. This CDR3 has 14 residues. Trimming removed 9 bases at V and 3 bases at J, with 17 bases between. This clonotype was counted between two and nine times. Antigen: not known. Amplified material comprised TCR beta CDR3 regions derived from RNA transcripts. First-round RT-PCR used HTBI primers; second-round multiplex PCR followed. TCRdb passed the multiplex PCR reads through MiXCR, listing each CDR3 protein once. The sample contains approximately 210,000 distinct CDR3 sequences, about 32% of which appear only once. Other autoimmune diseases, uncontrolled infections, pregnancy or lactation led to the exclusion of patients. The evidence that diagnosis relied on was clinical symptoms, serum thyroxine, TRAb, thyroid ultrasound and orbital computed tomography. The PBMCs were taken from more than 8 ml of fresh peripheral blood.

The rearrangement joins TRBV7-3 to TRBJ2-5; a possible D gene is TRBD1 (5 bases). The specimen sequenced was peripheral blood. This receptor was identified in a man aged 45-65 years with Graves' ophthalmopathy. The CDR3 DNA follows: TGTGCCAGTAGTTCTCTTGGGGCCGAAGAGACCCAGTACTTC. Residues: CASSSLGAEETQYF.